The 23 T cell receptor beta chains in this list originate from one sample, sequenced in a study of beta chain features in type 1 diabetes (dated by TCRdb to the late 2010s). General conclusions and limits of the study: A moderate but significant shortening of TCRB CDR3 length was observed in type 1 diabetes patients in all four CD4+ subsets.

The library came from the immunoSEQ multiplex PCR assay. The entire isolated RNA was reverse transcribed using the High Capacity cDNA Reverse Transcription Kit, and thus expressed TCRB transcripts were sequenced. TCRdb re-hosts the immuneACCESS table, in-frame sequences only. Its copies lack some clones; in the studies checked, an unresolved V gene accounts for under half of them, and the cause for the rest is not known. The sample includes 150,000 to 200,000 clones, with 7% to 9.5% observed a single time. The ten largest clones represent 0.7% of the sample. Antigens for these TCRs are unknown. The sample comprised central memory CD4+ T cells from blood. All receptors derive from a woman aged 25 to 39 with type 1 diabetes.

A few counts support this clone. The chain recombines TRBV6-5 with TRBJ2-7; the match to TRBD1 covers 8 bases. J gave up 6 bases and V 7 bases, and 5 bases lay outside the gene matches. The V gene's germline CDR1 is MNHEY and CDR2 SVGAGI. The CDR3 spans 12 residues. This CDR3 reads CASTKQGGEQYF. Written as DNA, the CDR3 is TGTGCCAGCACCAAACAGGGGGGCGAGCAGTACTTC.

J is TRBJ1-4 and V is TRBV18; no reliable D call. The length of the CDR3 is 13 residues. Germline V CDR1 and CDR2: KGHSH, LQKENI. V lost 5 bases and J lost 8, with 12 bases in between. CDR3 sequence: CASSWSQEEKLFF. The CDR3 DNA sequence: TGTGCCAGCTCATGGTCTCAAGAGGAAAAACTGTTTTTT. The full variable domain, in which reference TRBV18 and TRBJ1-4 provide the parts outside the CDR3, is NAGVMQNPRHLVRRRGQEARLRCSPMKGHSHVYWYRQLPEEGLKFMVYLQKENIIDESGMPKERFSAEFPKEGPSILRIQQVVRGDSAAYFCASSWSQEEKLFFGSGTQLSVL.

This clone was counted at least ten times. The V call is TRBV7-3, the J call TRBJ2-3; D call uncertain. This CDR3 spans 13 amino acids. V was shortened by 2 bases and J by 1 base, with 4 bases between the two germline ends. The germline V gene encodes CDR1 SGHTA and CDR2 FQGTGA. The DNA for the CDR3 is TGTGCCAGCAGCTTACCCGGCACAGATACGCAGTATTTT. Translated, it gives CASSLPGTDTQYF.

The chain is built from TRBV5-1 and TRBJ2-1, with a tentative D call TRBD2 (6 bases). CDR1 is SGHRS and CDR2 is YFSETQ in the germline V gene. V lost 4 bases, J lost 4 bases, and 15 bases lay in between. The CDR3 covers 15 residues. The CDR3 region has the DNA TGCGCCAGCAGCCCTTCGGGCGGGGATTACAATGAGCAGTTCTTC. Residues: CASSPSGGDYNEQFF. The variable domain in full, completed from reference TRBV5-1 and TRBJ2-1, reads KAGVTQTPRYLIKTRGQQVTLSCSPISGHRSVSWYQQTPGQGLQFLFEYFSETQRNKGNFPGRFSGRQFSNSRSEMNVSTLELGDSALYLCASSPSGGDYNEQFFGPGTRLTVL.

V gene TRBV19 combines with J gene TRBJ2-1; 12 nucleotides match TRBD2. V was pared by 11 bases and J by 0 bases, with 5 bases of the junction left unmatched. In germline, CDR1 is LNHDA, CDR2 SQIVND (reference sequence). This CDR3 is built from 15 residues. The CDR3 sequence is CAGGLAGSSYNEQFF. The CDR3 DNA is TGTGCCGGGGGACTAGCGGGTAGCTCCTACAATGAGCAGTTCTTC.

The CDR3 reads CASSRPSGRGYEQYF. In DNA form, the CDR3 reads TGTGCCAGCAGCCGACCAAGCGGGAGGGGATACGAGCAGTACTTC. The V gene is TRBV28, the J gene TRBJ2-7; 10 positions match TRBD2. CDR1 is MDHEN, CDR2 SYDVKM, per germline. V dropped 6 bases and J dropped 4; count of bases not matched to a gene: 9. This CDR3 comprises 15 residues.

This clone appeared once. This chain links TRBV9 with TRBJ2-3; 16 bases are shared with TRBD2. This CDR3 comprises 18 residues. V dropped 0 bases and J dropped 6; count of bases not matched to a gene: 7. Germline V gene lookup returns CDR1 SGDLS and CDR2 YYNGEE. The CDR3 is CASSVATGTSGRADTQYF. The DNA for the CDR3 is TGTGCCAGCAGCGTAGCTACGGGGACTAGCGGGAGGGCCGATACGCAGTATTTT. Combining the CDR3 with reference TRBV9 and TRBJ2-3 gives the whole variable domain DSGVTQTPKHLITATGQRVTLRCSPRSGDLSVYWYQQSLDQGLQFLIQYYNGEERAKGNILERFSAQQFPDLHSELNLSSLELGDSALYFCASSVATGTSGRADTQYFGPGTRLTVL.

V and J are TRBV7-2 and TRBJ2-7; 7 bases are shared with TRBD1. Germline V gene sequence: CDR1 SGHTA, CDR2 FQGNSA. The CDR3 sequence is 16 residues long. Trimming at V came to 3 bases and at J to 3 bases, leaving 11 bases not matched to a gene. This CDR3 is CASSFLTGAHGYEQYF. CDR3 bases: TGTGCCAGCAGCTTCCTCACAGGGGCCCACGGCTACGAGCAGTACTTC.

The sample holds a few counts of this clone. The chain couples TRBV9 to TRBJ2-1; 10 nucleotides line up with TRBD2. CDR3 size: 19 residues. The germline CDR1 and CDR2 sequences are SGDLS and YYNGEE. J was trimmed by 5 bases and V by 1 base; bases with no gene match: 15. CDR3: CASSVFPLYSGRKDNEQFF. The CDR3 region has the DNA TGTGCCAGCAGCGTATTCCCCCTCTATAGCGGGAGGAAAGACAATGAGCAGTTCTTC.

The rearrangement joins TRBV7-6 to TRBJ2-3; a weak D match, TRBD2 (5 bases). Germline loops: CDR1 SGHVS, CDR2 FNYEAQ. V was clipped by 1 base and J by 0 bases, with 5 bases between them. The CDR3 is made up of 14 amino acids. The CDR3 spells CASSLGTSTDTQYF. In nucleotides, the CDR3 is TGTGCCAGCAGCTTAGGGACTAGCACAGATACGCAGTATTTT.

This chain connects TRBV7-3 to TRBJ2-5, with TRBD2 matching 11 bases. V lost 2 bases, J lost 4 bases, and 6 bases stayed unmatched. The length of the CDR3 is 16 residues. Germline V lookup: CDR1 SGHTA, CDR2 FQGTGA. The CDR3 loop reads CASSLGRLAGRETQYF. The CDR3 DNA reads TGTGCCAGCAGCTTAGGAAGACTAGCGGGAAGAGAGACCCAGTACTTC.

The J gene is TRBJ1-5, the V gene TRBV7-9; tentatively, D is TRBD1 (5 bases). Germline assignment: CDR1 SEHNR and CDR2 FQNEAQ (reference sequence). V dropped 1 base and J dropped 6 bases, with 13 bases sitting between them. The CDR3 sequence is 15 residues long. The DNA for the CDR3 is TGTGCCAGCAGCTTAGGTTTCGGGGGGAGTCAGCCCCAGCATTTT. It translates to CASSLGFGGSQPQHF.

The chain joins TRBV6-5 to TRBJ2-3, with D maybe TRBD1 (5 bases). Trimming shortened V by 6 bases and J by 6 bases, and 16 bases separated the two germline ends. Germline assignment: CDR1 MNHEY and CDR2 SVGAGI. This CDR3 contains 14 residues. CDR3 nucleotide sequence: TGTGCCAGCAGCCTGTTCAGGGTAGGGGATACGCAGTATTTT. Translating it yields CASSLFRVGDTQYF.

A few counts support this clone. The J gene is TRBJ2-7, the V gene TRBV30; TRBD1 matches at 11 bases. The V gene's germline CDR1 is GTSNPN and CDR2 SVGIG (reference sequence). With V trimmed by 7 bases and J by 6 bases, 8 bases remained unmatched. This CDR3 comprises 13 residues. The CDR3 DNA reads as TGTGCCTCTGGACAGGGGGCTGCGGGCGAGCAGTACTTC. Translated: CASGQGAAGEQYF.

The rearrangement joins TRBV11-2 to TRBJ2-5; D is possibly TRBD2 (6 bases). Looked up from germline, CDR1 is SGHAT and CDR2 is FQNNGV. The CDR3 is 12 amino acids. V shed 1 base and J shed 10 bases, with 10 bases lying between them. The DNA for the CDR3 is TGTGCCAGCAGCTTAGGGGCCGGGGGCCAGTACTTC. Protein product: CASSLGAGGQYF.

This chain links TRBV5-1 with TRBJ1-1; possibly TRBD1 for D (6 bases). The CDR3 runs 14 residues. Trimming left V 0 bases short and J 3 bases short, with 9 bases between. CDR1 SGHRS and CDR2 YFSETQ come from the germline V gene. CDR3 protein: CASSLEAGDTEAFF. As DNA, the CDR3 is TGCGCCAGCAGCTTGGAGGCAGGGGACACTGAAGCTTTCTTT.

This clone was observed a handful of times. The rearrangement links TRBV30 to TRBJ1-1; D remains unclear. CDR1 and CDR2 from the germline V gene are GTSNPN and SVGIG (reference sequence). This CDR3 region has 12 residues. V was cut by 4 bases and J by 3 bases, with 9 bases left in between. DNA of the CDR3: TGTGCCTGGACTTCTCAGTACACTGAAGCTTTCTTT. This gives the protein CAWTSQYTEAFF. The entire variable domain, with the rest obtained from reference TRBV30 and TRBJ1-1, is as follows: SQTIHQWPATLVQPVGSPLSLECTVEGTSNPNLYWYRQAAGRGLQLLFYSVGIGQISSEVPQNLSASRPQDRQFILSSKKLLLSDSGFYLCAWTSQYTEAFFGQGTRLTVV.

This clone was detected only a few times. This chain links TRBV6-6 with TRBJ1-1; 7 bases agree with TRBD1. Unmatched junction bases numbered 4, after V lost 4 bases and J lost 2 bases. CDR1 is MNHNY, CDR2 SVGAGI, per germline (reference sequence). The CDR3 is 14 amino acids. The CDR3 sequence: CASSSTGSNTEAFF. CDR3 nucleotide sequence: TGTGCCAGCAGTTCGACAGGGTCCAACACTGAAGCTTTCTTT.

V and J are TRBV29-1 and TRBJ2-1; 8 bases match TRBD1. Trimming removed 7 bases from V and 1 base from J; junction bases left unmatched: 6. Germline assignment: CDR1 SQVTM and CDR2 ANQGSEA. CDR3 length: 14 residues. The CDR3, as DNA: TGCAGCGCCTCCAGGGGGCAATCCTACAATGAGCAGTTCTTC. Amino acids: CSASRGQSYNEQFF.

Only a few counts were recorded for this clone. The V call is TRBV5-1, the J call TRBJ1-1; 8 nucleotides match TRBD1. The trim removed 4 bases at V and 0 bases at J, leaving 5 bases unmatched. This CDR3 comprises 15 residues. CDR1 is SGHRS, CDR2 YFSETQ, per germline. The CDR3 spells CASSDLTGVNTEAFF. The CDR3 nucleotides read TGCGCCAGCAGCGACTTGACAGGGGTGAACACTGAAGCTTTCTTT.

The rearrangement joins TRBV19 to TRBJ2-1; TRBD1 is a possible D gene (5 bases). The CDR3 is 14 amino acids. Trimming took off 4 bases at V and 7 bases at J, with 14 bases between the two ends. Germline CDR1 LNHDA, CDR2 SQIVND (reference sequence). CDR3 DNA sequence: TGTGCCAGTAGTACCCCTAGGGGCTCGAATGAGCAGTTCTTC. Its translation is CASSTPRGSNEQFF.

This clone was seen only a few times. The chain joins TRBV27 to TRBJ2-6, with D possibly matching TRBD2 (6 bases). This CDR3 is built from 14 residues. Germline CDR1 is MNHEY and CDR2 is SMNVEV (reference sequence). Deletions cut 8 bases from V and 12 bases from J, with 20 bases between. CDR3 nucleotide sequence: TGTGCCAGCTTGCCGATCTGGGGGGTCAGCGTCCTGACTTTC. Residues: CASLPIWGVSVLTF.

V usage is TRBV7-3 and J usage is TRBJ1-1, with D tentatively TRBD1 (5 bases). Trimming removed 5 bases from V and 2 bases from J, with 12 bases in between. This CDR3 is 14 amino acids long. From germline, CDR1 is SGHTA and CDR2 FQGTGA. The CDR3 bases are TGTGCCAGCAGCGCGGGACTTTCCAACACTGAAGCTTTCTTT. Translated, it gives CASSAGLSNTEAFF.